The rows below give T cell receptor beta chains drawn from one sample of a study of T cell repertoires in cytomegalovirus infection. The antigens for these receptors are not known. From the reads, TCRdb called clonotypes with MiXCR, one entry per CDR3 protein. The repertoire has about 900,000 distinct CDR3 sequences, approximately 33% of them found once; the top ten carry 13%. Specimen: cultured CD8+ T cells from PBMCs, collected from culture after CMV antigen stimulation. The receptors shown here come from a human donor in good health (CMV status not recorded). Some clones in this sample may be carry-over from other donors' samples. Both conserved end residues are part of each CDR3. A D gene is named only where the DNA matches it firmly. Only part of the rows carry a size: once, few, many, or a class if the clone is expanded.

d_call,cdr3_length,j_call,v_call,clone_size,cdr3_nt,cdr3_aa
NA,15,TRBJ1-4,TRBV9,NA,TGTGCCAGCAGCGTAGGGGACGGTGCTAATGAAAAACTGTTTTTT,CASSVGDGANEKLFF
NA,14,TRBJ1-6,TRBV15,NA,TGTGCCACCAGCAGGGAACTTAATAATTCACCCCTCCACTTT,CATSRELNNSPLHF
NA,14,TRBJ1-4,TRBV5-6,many,TGTGCCAGCAGCACGGGACGGCCGGCTGAAAAACTGTTTTTT,CASSTGRPAEKLFF
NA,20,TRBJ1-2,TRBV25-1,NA,TGTGCCTGCAGTGAATATTACTCGCCGGCCCTCCCAGAGGAGGGATACGGCTACACCTTC,CACSEYYSPALPEEGYGYTF
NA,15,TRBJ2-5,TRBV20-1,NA,TGCAGTGCTAGAGATGACTTAAAGTACCAAGAGACCCAGTACTTC,CSARDDLKYQETQYF
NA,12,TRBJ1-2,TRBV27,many,TGTGCCAGCGGATTGGCAGTTGATGGCTACACCTTC,CASGLAVDGYTF
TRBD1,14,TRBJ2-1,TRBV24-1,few,TGTGCCACCAGTGCTCTGACAGGGGTGAATGAGCAGTTCTTC,CATSALTGVNEQFF
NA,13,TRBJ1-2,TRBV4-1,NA,TGCGCCAGCAGCCAAGATTTTTACTATGGCTACACCTTC,CASSQDFYYGYTF
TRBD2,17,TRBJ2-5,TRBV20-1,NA,TGCAGTGCTAGAGGGGGGGGCGGGGGGGCCGAACAAGAGACCCAGTACTTC,CSARGGGGGAEQETQYF
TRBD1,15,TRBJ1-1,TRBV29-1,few,TGCAGCGTGACCCCGGGACAGCCTTTGGGGACTGAAGCTTTCTTT,CSVTPGQPLGTEAFF
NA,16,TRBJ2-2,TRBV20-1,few,TGCAGTGCTAGATTACCGACAGCGTTGAACACCGGGGAGCTGTTTTTT,CSARLPTALNTGELFF
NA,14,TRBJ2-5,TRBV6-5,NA,TGTGCCAGCAGTTACGCCGGACAGTTGGAGACCCAGTACTTC,CASSYAGQLETQYF
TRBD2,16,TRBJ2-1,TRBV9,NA,TGTGCCAGCAGCGCGGGAGGGGGGGCGGCCTACAATGAGCAGTTCTTC,CASSAGGGAAYNEQFF
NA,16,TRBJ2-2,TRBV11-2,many,TGTGCCAGCAGCTTATGGGGGGACGGGAACACCGGGGAGCTGTTTTTT,CASSLWGDGNTGELFF
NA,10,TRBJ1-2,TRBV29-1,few,TGCAGCGTTGAAGCGGATGGCTACACCTTC,CSVEADGYTF
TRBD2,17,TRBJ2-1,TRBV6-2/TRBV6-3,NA,TGTGCCAGCAGTTACTCGAAGGTAGCGGGGTCCTACAATGAGCAGTTCTTC,CASSYSKVAGSYNEQFF
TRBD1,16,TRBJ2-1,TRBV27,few,TGTGCCAGCAGTGCCCTGACAGGGAATGTCAGGAATGAGCAGTTCTTC,CASSALTGNVRNEQFF
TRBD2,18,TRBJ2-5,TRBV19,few,TGTGCCAGTACCCCAAGCGCCAGCGGGGGAGTCTCAAGCAAGACCCAGTACTTC,CASTPSASGGVSSKTQYF
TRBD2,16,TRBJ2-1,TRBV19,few,TGTGCCAGTAGTAACACTAGCGTGAGCTCCTACAATGAGCAGTTCTTC,CASSNTSVSSYNEQFF
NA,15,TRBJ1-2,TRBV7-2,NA,TGTGCCAGCAGCTACCGTGCGGGAGGCCCCAATGGCTACACCTTC,CASSYRAGGPNGYTF
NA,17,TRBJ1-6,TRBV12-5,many,TGTGCTAGTAGCTTTAGTAGGGAAAACTCCTATAATTCACCCCTCCACTTT,CASSFSRENSYNSPLHF
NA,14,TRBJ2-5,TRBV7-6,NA,TGTGCCAGCGGTTCCCCCCCCGGCCAAGAGACCCAGTACTTC,CASGSPPGQETQYF
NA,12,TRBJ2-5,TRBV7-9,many,TGTGCCAGCAGTACAGGTGTGGAGACCCAGTACTTC,CASSTGVETQYF
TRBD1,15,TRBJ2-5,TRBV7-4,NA,TGTGCCAGCAGCAAGAAAACAGGGGCGCGAGAGACCCAGTACTTC,CASSKKTGARETQYF
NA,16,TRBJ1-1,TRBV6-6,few,TGTGCCAGCAGTTACCCGGCCCACCAGATGAACACTGAAGCTTTCTTT,CASSYPAHQMNTEAFF
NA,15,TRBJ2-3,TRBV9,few,TGTGCCAGCAGCGTAGTAGGGACTAGCACAGATACGCAGTATTTT,CASSVVGTSTDTQYF
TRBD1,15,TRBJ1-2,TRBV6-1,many,TGTGCCAGCAGTGAAGACAGGGGGCCTGTCTATGGCTACACCTTC,CASSEDRGPVYGYTF
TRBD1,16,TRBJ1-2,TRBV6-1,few,TGTGCCAGCAGTGAAGGGGGACAGCCACTCTTTTATGGCTACACCTTC,CASSEGGQPLFYGYTF
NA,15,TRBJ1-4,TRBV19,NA,TGTGCCAGCCGATCTTACAGGGAGGAGAATGAAAAACTGTTTTTT,CASRSYREENEKLFF
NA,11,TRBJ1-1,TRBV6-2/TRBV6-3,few,TGTGCCAGCGCCTATAACACTGAAGCTTTCTTT,CASAYNTEAFF
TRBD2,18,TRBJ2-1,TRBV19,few,TGTGCCAGTAGTTTCGGGACTAGCGGGGGGATGGTCGACAATGAGCAGTTCTTC,CASSFGTSGGMVDNEQFF
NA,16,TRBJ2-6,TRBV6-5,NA,TGTGCCAGCAGTTACTCTAGCATCACTGGGGCCAACGTCCTGACTTTC,CASSYSSITGANVLTF
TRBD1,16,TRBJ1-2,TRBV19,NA,TGTGCCAGTGTTACTAGAAGGGACAGAGATTTCTATGGCTACACCTTC,CASVTRRDRDFYGYTF
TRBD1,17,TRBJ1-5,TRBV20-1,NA,TGCAGTGCTACAGGGGGCCAGGACTCAAGGAGCAATCAGCCCCAGCATTTT,CSATGGQDSRSNQPQHF
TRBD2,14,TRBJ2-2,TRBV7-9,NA,TGTGCCAGCAGCTCCTCTAGCGGGACCGGGGAGCTGTTTTTT,CASSSSSGTGELFF
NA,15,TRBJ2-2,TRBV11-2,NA,TGTGCCAGCAGCTTAGGAAGGGAGAGGGCCGGGGAGCTGTTTTTT,CASSLGRERAGELFF
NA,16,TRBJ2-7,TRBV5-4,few,TGTGCCAGCAGCCATAGACAGTCCGAGAGCTCCTACGAGCAGTACTTC,CASSHRQSESSYEQYF
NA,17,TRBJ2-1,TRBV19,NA,TGTGCCAGTAGTATAGATCTATCCAGGGTCTCCGACAATGAGCAGTTCTTC,CASSIDLSRVSDNEQFF
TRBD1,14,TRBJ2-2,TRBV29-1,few,TGCAGCGTTGCCTACAGGGGGAACACCGGGGAGCTGTTTTTT,CSVAYRGNTGELFF
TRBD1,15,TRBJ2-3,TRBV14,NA,TGTGCCAGCAGCCAACCGGGACAGAGACCAGATACGCAGTATTTT,CASSQPGQRPDTQYF
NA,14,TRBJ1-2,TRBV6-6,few,TGTGCCAGCACCAACCCTGGAGACAGGAATGGCTACACCTTC,CASTNPGDRNGYTF
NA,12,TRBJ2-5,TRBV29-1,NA,TGCAGCGTTGGTTGGAGGCAAGAGACCCAGTACTTC,CSVGWRQETQYF
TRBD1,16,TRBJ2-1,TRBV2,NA,TGTGCCAGCAGTGAAGTCCCAGGGGGCCCTTACAATGAGCAGTTCTTC,CASSEVPGGPYNEQFF
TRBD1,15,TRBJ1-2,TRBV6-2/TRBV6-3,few,TGTGCCAGCAGTTACGACAGGGGAGCAAACTATGGCTACACCTTC,CASSYDRGANYGYTF